This is a list of T cell receptor beta chains from one sample in a study of T cell responses to AZD1222 COVID-19 vaccine. Here immunoSEQ multiplex PCR was the method, and the copy in TCRdb shows in-frame clones only, minus some. This sample has around 70,000 clones; about 85% occur once, and the top ten carry under 1.5%. Sequences were derived from peripheral blood, sampled 28 days after the second AZD1222 dose. These receptors originate from an adult who received the AZD1222 COVID-19 vaccine. The CDR3 runs from the conserved cysteine through the conserved F or W. The D gene is left open where the match is weak. A row's size may be missing; if present it is once, few, many or a size class.

d_gene,v_gene,j_gene,abundance,CDR3aa,CDR3nt
TRBD2,TRBV7-9,TRBJ2-1,-,CASSLAGGPYNEQFF,TGTGCCAGCAGCTTAGCGGGAGGGCCTTACAATGAGCAGTTCTTC
TRBD2,TRBV7-8,TRBJ2-7,-,CASSLRLAGAGDEQYF,TGTGCCAGCAGCTTAAGACTAGCGGGAGCGGGGGACGAGCAGTACTTC
-,TRBV5-8,TRBJ1-5,-,CASSLWGGVGQPQHF,TGTGCCAGCAGCTTGTGGGGAGGGGTCGGTCAGCCCCAGCATTTT
-,TRBV11-2,TRBJ2-6,-,CASSLGEANVLTF,TGTGCCAGCAGCTTAGGTGAGGCCAACGTCCTGACTTTC
-,TRBV6-5,TRBJ2-7,-,CASSPPGGEQYF,TGTGCCAGCAGTCCCCCTGGGGGTGAGCAGTACTTC
TRBD1,TRBV29-1,TRBJ1-1,-,CSVEGQGGTEAFF,TGCAGCGTTGAAGGACAGGGAGGAACTGAAGCTTTCTTT
-,TRBV14,TRBJ1-2,-,CASSQSGGYTF,TGTGCCAGCAGCCAATCGGGCGGCTACACCTTC
-,TRBV4-1,TRBJ2-3,-,CASSRLGNQADTQYF,TGCGCCAGCAGCCGTTTGGGGAACCAAGCAGATACGCAGTATTTT
-,TRBV2,TRBJ2-7,-,CASSLQGVDYEQYF,TGTGCCAGCAGCCTACAGGGAGTTGACTACGAGCAGTACTTC
TRBD1,TRBV7-2,TRBJ2-7,-,CASSLASGTAYEQYF,TGTGCCAGCAGCTTAGCTTCCGGGACAGCCTACGAGCAGTACTTC
TRBD1,TRBV6-5,TRBJ2-7,-,CASSYGTGVSYEQYF,TGTGCCAGCAGTTACGGGACAGGGGTTTCCTACGAGCAGTACTTC
TRBD2,TRBV6-2/TRBV6-3,TRBJ2-3,-,CASSYKAGDPTDTQYF,TGTGCCAGCAGTTACAAGGCGGGAGATCCCACAGATACGCAGTATTTT
-,TRBV11-2,TRBJ2-7,-,CASSSRWGESEQYF,TGTGCCAGCAGCTCCCGGTGGGGCGAAAGCGAGCAGTACTTC
-,TRBV3-1/TRBV3-2,TRBJ1-2,-,CASSQGSTGNYGYTF,TGTGCCAGCAGCCAAGGGTCCACCGGGAACTATGGCTACACCTTC
-,TRBV7-2,TRBJ1-1,once,CASLEQGRGTEAFF,TGTGCCAGCTTGGAACAGGGAAGGGGCACTGAAGCTTTCTTT
-,TRBV30,TRBJ2-3,once,CAWRLASTDTQYF,TGTGCCTGGAGGCTAGCGAGCACAGATACGCAGTATTTT
-,TRBV7-3,TRBJ2-1,-,CASSAPGGGPNEQFF,TGTGCCAGCAGCGCCCCTGGAGGGGGACCCAATGAGCAGTTCTTC
-,TRBV14,TRBJ2-1,-,CASSQDWGRTYNEQFF,TGTGCCAGCAGCCAAGATTGGGGCAGAACCTACAATGAGCAGTTCTTC
-,TRBV4-3,TRBJ1-1,-,CASSQDSRGPEAFF,TGCGCCAGCAGCCAAGATTCCAGGGGTCCTGAAGCTTTCTTT
TRBD1,TRBV5-1,TRBJ1-2,-,CASSFGQGDGYTF,TGCGCCAGCAGCTTCGGACAGGGAGATGGCTACACCTTC
-,TRBV6-5,TRBJ1-2,-,CASSYGQQSNYGYTF,TGTGCCAGCAGTTATGGACAGCAGTCTAACTATGGCTACACCTTC
-,TRBV19,TRBJ1-1,-,CASSIQGSTEAFF,TGTGCCAGTAGTATTCAGGGATCCACTGAAGCTTTCTTT
TRBD2,TRBV7-3,TRBJ2-1,-,CASSAPLAGGPMEQFF,TGTGCCAGCAGCGCCCCTCTAGCGGGAGGGCCGATGGAGCAGTTCTTC
TRBD1,TRBV5-8,TRBJ2-7,once,CASSLTRDSLYEQYF,TGTGCCAGCAGCTTGACCCGGGACAGCCTCTACGAGCAGTACTTC
TRBD1,TRBV11-2,TRBJ1-4,once,CASSLGGQPNEKLFF,TGTGCCAGCAGCTTAGGGGGACAGCCAAATGAAAAACTGTTTTTT
-,TRBV13,TRBJ1-4,-,CASSRMGGNEKLFF,TGTGCCAGCAGCCGCATGGGAGGTAATGAAAAACTGTTTTTT
TRBD2,TRBV11-3,TRBJ2-2,-,CASSSQTSGMGELFF,TGTGCCAGCAGCTCGCAGACTAGCGGGATGGGGGAGCTGTTTTTT
-,TRBV28,TRBJ2-6,-,CASSFLQGGRLGANVLTF,TGTGCCAGCAGTTTCCTCCAGGGAGGCCGGCTTGGGGCCAACGTCCTGACTTTC
TRBD2,TRBV7-2,TRBJ2-5,-,CASSFGLAGGPETQYF,TGTGCCAGCAGCTTCGGACTAGCGGGAGGGCCAGAGACCCAGTACTTC
TRBD1,TRBV5-1,TRBJ1-3,-,CASRAGQGASGGNTIYF,TGCGCCAGCAGAGCGGGACAGGGGGCTTCGGGTGGAAACACCATATATTTT
-,TRBV12-3/TRBV12-4,TRBJ2-2,few,CASSLGDVKLFF,TGTGCCAGCAGTTTAGGGGATGTAAAGCTGTTTTTT
-,TRBV4-2,TRBJ2-7,-,CASSQRLAEAPYEQYF,TGTGCCAGCAGCCAAAGGTTAGCGGAGGCCCCCTACGAGCAGTACTTC
TRBD1,TRBV5-1,TRBJ2-2,once,CASIPNRGTNTGELFF,TGCGCCAGCATCCCGAACAGGGGGACGAACACCGGGGAGCTGTTTTTT
TRBD1,TRBV27,TRBJ1-4,-,CASSHPGQGAREEKLFF,TGTGCCAGCAGTCATCCGGGACAGGGGGCAAGGGAAGAAAAACTGTTTTTT
TRBD2,TRBV3-1/TRBV3-2,TRBJ2-2,-,CASSQDIGLAGRELFF,TGTGCCAGCAGCCAAGATATAGGACTAGCGGGACGGGAGCTGTTTTTT
-,TRBV6-2/TRBV6-3,TRBJ1-3,-,CASSLDPSGNTIYF,TGTGCCAGCAGTCTAGATCCCTCTGGAAACACCATATATTTT
-,TRBV2,TRBJ1-5,-,CASMGGGYSNQPQHF,TGTGCCAGCATGGGGGGAGGTTATAGCAATCAGCCCCAGCATTTT
-,TRBV2,TRBJ2-5,-,CASSASEGETQYF,TGTGCCAGCAGTGCCTCCGAAGGGGAGACCCAGTACTTC
TRBD1,TRBV7-2,TRBJ2-7,-,CASSLGGTVPYEQYF,TGTGCCAGCAGCTTAGGTGGGACAGTACCTTACGAGCAGTACTTC
TRBD2,TRBV6-5,TRBJ2-2,-,CASSYSIAGNTGELFF,TGTGCCAGCAGTTACTCGATAGCGGGGAACACCGGGGAGCTGTTTTTT
TRBD1,TRBV9,TRBJ1-3,-,CASSPEGARNTIYF,TGTGCCAGCAGCCCAGAGGGGGCGCGGAACACCATATATTTT
TRBD2,TRBV7-2,TRBJ2-3,once,CASRFGTSGTTDTQYF,TGTGCCAGCAGATTCGGGACTAGCGGGACCACAGATACGCAGTATTTT
TRBD1,TRBV5-4,TRBJ2-5,once,CASSLQGAVTQYF,TGTGCCAGCAGCTTACAGGGGGCCGTGACCCAGTACTTC
-,TRBV6-2/TRBV6-3,TRBJ2-5,-,CASSYGWGGETQYF,TGTGCCAGCAGTTATGGTTGGGGCGGGGAGACCCAGTACTTC
-,TRBV11-1,TRBJ2-1,-,CASSPGPEDEQFF,TGTGCCAGCAGCCCCGGGCCGGAGGATGAGCAGTTCTTC
-,TRBV9,TRBJ1-4,few,CASSVGYDEKLFF,TGTGCCAGCAGCGTAGGATATGATGAAAAACTGTTTTTT
TRBD1,TRBV7-3,TRBJ1-1,-,CASSAGQVNTEAFF,TGTGCCAGCAGCGCGGGACAGGTGAACACTGAAGCTTTCTTT
TRBD1,TRBV5-1,TRBJ2-7,-,CASSPETGIFGEQYF,TGCGCCAGCAGCCCCGAGACAGGGATCTTTGGGGAGCAGTACTTC
-,TRBV19,TRBJ2-5,-,CASSPRGKETQYF,TGTGCCAGTAGCCCCAGGGGAAAAGAGACCCAGTACTTC
TRBD1,TRBV19,TRBJ2-2,-,CASRGTVLGGELFF,TGTGCCAGTAGAGGGACAGTACTTGGCGGGGAGCTGTTTTTT
TRBD2,TRBV27,TRBJ2-1,-,CASRWGTSGMGNEQFF,TGTGCCAGCAGATGGGGGACTAGCGGGATGGGGAATGAGCAGTTCTTC
-,TRBV20-1,TRBJ2-3,-,CSASIPTVDTQYF,TGCAGTGCTAGTATCCCAACTGTAGATACGCAGTATTTT
-,TRBV23-1,TRBJ2-1,-,CASRGYNEQFF,TGCGCCAGCAGGGGCTACAATGAGCAGTTCTTC
-,TRBV3-1/TRBV3-2,TRBJ2-1,-,CASSQDRARSSYNEQFF,TGTGCCAGCAGCCAAGATCGGGCTCGGAGCTCCTACAATGAGCAGTTCTTC
-,TRBV19,TRBJ1-3,-,CASQKGYSGNTIYF,TGTGCCAGCCAAAAGGGGTACTCTGGAAACACCATATATTTT
-,TRBV6-2/TRBV6-3,TRBJ2-1,-,CASSPTGLSYNEQFF,TGTGCCAGCAGCCCGACAGGACTCTCCTACAATGAGCAGTTCTTC
-,TRBV5-1,TRBJ2-5,-,CASSRGGAETQYF,TGCGCCAGCAGCCGTGGGGGGGCAGAGACCCAGTACTTC
-,TRBV18,TRBJ1-4,-,CASSPVQASTNEKLFF,TGTGCCAGCTCACCAGTCCAGGCCTCAACTAATGAAAAACTGTTTTTT
-,TRBV25-1,TRBJ2-1,-,CASSEYTTSRSYNEQFF,TGTGCCAGCAGTGAATACACGACCAGCAGGTCCTACAATGAGCAGTTCTTC
-,TRBV7-3,TRBJ2-1,-,CASSFIGKDNEQFF,TGTGCCAGCAGCTTCATAGGGAAAGACAATGAGCAGTTCTTC